The entry below describes one T cell receptor (beta chain). Original analysis: Counts of nucleated cells, estimated from reference gene primer amplification, were obtained. Generated by immunoSEQ multiplex PCR, the TCRdb table keeps only in-frame clones and is missing some. That table supplies the V and J calls and clone size; D and trimming were determined from the DNA. The table lists 340,000 or so clones, 65% to 90% of them singletons. This sample is part of a study of blood T cell repertoires in COVID-19. Study summary: The United States, Italy and Spain supplied acute and convalescent COVID-19 samples.

Those who participated ranged in age from roughly 18 to 89 years and resided in about two dozen US areas. Cohort assignment relied on participant-reported clinical history. Germline V gene sequence: CDR1 SEHNR, CDR2 FQNEAQ (reference sequence). Trimming cost V 5 bases and J 2 bases, with 15 bases left between them. There are 16 residues in the CDR3. Sequenced material: PBMCs or T cells enriched from blood (not recorded which). V gene TRBV7-9 combines with J gene TRBJ2-2, with a tentative D call TRBD1 (6 bases). The TCR sequence derives from a woman in her 40s with acute COVID-19. The CDR3 loop is CASSRRGQLNTGELFF. DNA of the CDR3: TGTGCCAGCAGCCGCCGCGGACAGCTAAACACCGGGGAGCTGTTTTTT.